This T cell receptor (beta chain) was sequenced during a study of T cells in severe cutaneous drug reactions (dated by TCRdb to between 2019 and 2020). Describing the broader study: Between the early 2010s and the late 2010s, patients were recruited from Taiwan, Thailand and a European registry network. Single-cell sequencing, quantitative PCR validation, functional assays and transgenic mouse experiments were combined with bulk TCR sequencing. Blister fluids/cells, PBMC and other biological samples were taken from patients in the acute stage or the recovery stage. Only patients with a probable or definite SJS/TEN or DRESS diagnosis by RegiSCAR criteria were enrolled. Libraries were prepared using iRepertoire multiplex PCR, and a comparison was cited by the authors in which similar capture of abundant clonotypes was shown across iRepertoire and 5' RACE methods with or without UMI. The culprit drug was assigned using the Naranjo algorithm and the ALDEN drug causality algorithm. Overall results and qualifications from the work: A public TCRbeta CDR3, present at a mean of roughly 15% in all seven CBZ-SJS/TEN blister samples, was undetectable or scarce in PBMC from tolerant controls and healthy donors. TRBV12-4 usage was strongly increased in CBZ-SJS/TEN patients, averaging roughly 30% in blister cells and around 4.8% in PBMC. The authors stated that further study is still needed to find out whether the public TCR applies more generally to SJS/TEN caused by other drugs.

Details on this clonotype: Its cognate antigen has yet to be identified.

Sequencing was performed on donors who were patients with carbamazepine-induced Stevens-Johnson syndrome or toxic epidermal necrolysis (CBZ-SJS/TEN). To search for drug-specific clonotypes, the T cell receptor repertoires of patients with drug-induced severe cutaneous adverse reactions were profiled by next-generation sequencing. The RNA was isolated from either blister cells of skin lesions or peripheral blood mononuclear cells. For both bulk and single-cell sequencing, libraries were prepared with the iRepertoire multiplex PCR system and TCR subtype-specific primers. Multiplex PCR with primers targeting V, D and J gene regions was used to generate bulk TCR beta libraries. Each sample contributed roughly 90-500 ng of RNA as input for preparing the bulk TCR library. An Illumina MiSeq was used to sequence the bulk TCR beta amplicons. In the authors' own workflow: Sample misassignments and low-quality sequencing reads were removed through quality control steps. The CDR3 was defined as the amino acids lying between the Y[YFLI]C motif of the V gene and the [FW]GXGT motif of the J segment. CDR3 clonotypes and TRBV and TRBJ gene assignments were based on the IMGT database. Per-sample TRBV expression was normalized to the mean of the same gene in PBMC from 40 or so healthy donors. Each CDR3 protein sequence appears as one entry after TCRdb reprocessed the reads, and no DNA is included. The V and J calls were determined by TCRdb, not by the authors. The table for this sample records more than 6,500 distinct CDR3 sequences. The ten largest make up roughly 30% of the sample.

Looking up the germline V gene yields CDR1 SGHAT and CDR2 FQNNGV. Taken from cysteine to phenylalanine, the CDR3 has 15 residues. The protein alone is recorded here. The source material was cells from a skin blister. The sample's cell subset or site label, decoded: unsorted cells from skin lesion blisters. The sequence is built from TRBV11-2 and TRBJ2-1; without DNA, the TCRdb call of TRBD2 cannot be checked. This sequence was found in a human donor with toxic epidermal necrolysis, a severe cutaneous drug reaction. CDR3 loop: CASSLGGGRVNEQFF.